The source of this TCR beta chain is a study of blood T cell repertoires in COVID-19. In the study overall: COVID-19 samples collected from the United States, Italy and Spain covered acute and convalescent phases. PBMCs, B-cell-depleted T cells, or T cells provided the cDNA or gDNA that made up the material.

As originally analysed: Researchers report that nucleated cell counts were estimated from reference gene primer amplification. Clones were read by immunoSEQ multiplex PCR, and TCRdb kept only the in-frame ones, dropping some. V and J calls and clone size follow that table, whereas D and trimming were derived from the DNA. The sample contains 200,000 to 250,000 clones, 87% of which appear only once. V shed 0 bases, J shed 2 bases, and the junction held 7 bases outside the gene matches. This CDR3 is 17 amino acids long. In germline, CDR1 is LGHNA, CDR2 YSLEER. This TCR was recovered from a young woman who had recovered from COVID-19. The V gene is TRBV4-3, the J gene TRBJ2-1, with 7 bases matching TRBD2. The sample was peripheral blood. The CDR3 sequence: CASSQDGAGVPYNEQFF. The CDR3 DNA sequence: TGCGCCAGCAGCCAAGATGGGGCGGGAGTCCCCTACAATGAGCAGTTCTTC.